This T cell receptor beta chain was observed in a study of blood T cell repertoires in COVID-19 (dated by TCRdb to 2018 to 2020). Context from the whole study: Collaborator samples came from the United States, Italy and Spain and covered acute and convalescent phases of COVID-19. The material from the prospective study consisted of cDNA or gDNA derived from T cells, B-cell-depleted T cells, or PBMCs. The dataset comprised deeply sampled blood TCRbeta repertoires from subjects exposed to, actively infected with, or recovered from COVID-19. The repertoires were released in a freely available public database intended as a resource for research on the immune response to SARS-CoV-2. Samples came from the ongoing ImmuneRACE study (first 160 participants) plus 1,254 subjects from 6 global collaborators. Nearly every sample came with metadata listing a de-identified subject ID, COVID-19 status, age in years and sex. Where available, HLA class I and class II types were obtained from metadata supplied by the sample provider rather than from assay-based typing.

Spanning cysteine to phenylalanine, the CDR3 consists of 15 amino acids. Just the 45-base CDR3 DNA is kept, in frame starting at base 1. Trimming at the junction amounts to 5 bases on V and 0 bases on J, and the germline ends lie 10 bases apart. From a lookup of the germline V gene, CDR1 and CDR2 are KGHSH and LQKENI. General findings and caveats noted by the study authors: How much clinical and demographic metadata was included differed by source and by participant, and the metadata was provided uncurated.

This clone showed up just once. Its specific antigen is unknown. Per-nucleotide qualities are absent, and no much larger clonotype sits a single base away. Participants in the prospective study were enrolled through a virtual design, were aged roughly 18 to 95 years, and lived in some 24 United States geographic areas. In the prospective study, cohorts were assigned on the basis of participant-reported clinical history obtained from a screening survey and a study questionnaire. For ImmuneRACE Cohort 3, a participant was defined as recovered based on two consecutive negative NP/OP PCR tests, clearance by a healthcare professional, or resolution of symptoms. Each participant in the prospective study had whole blood, serum and a nasopharyngeal or oropharyngeal swab collected by mobile phlebotomists. Prospective study participants could optionally give additional blood draws and questionnaires over an approximately two-month period. Blood samples from the prospective study were shipped frozen or at room temperature prior to DNA extraction.

The immunoSEQ Assay, a bias-controlled multiplex PCR, was used to amplify TCRbeta CDR3 regions from genomic DNA. In the source study's methods: Within the assay, amplification of reference gene primers was used to estimate how many nucleated cells each sample contained. To quantify the absolute abundance of each unique TCRbeta CDR3 rearrangement, sequence reads were collapsed and filtered. For each sample, productive Simpson clonality was calculated as the square root of Simpson's diversity index across productive rearrangements. As stored in TCRdb, this immuneACCESS dataset retains in-frame rearrangements with V and J assigned. A fraction of the clones does not appear; measured against another copy, unresolved V genes explain less than half of the discrepancy, and the remainder lacks a known reason. V and J calls and clone size follow that table, whereas D and trimming were derived from the DNA. The sample table contains some 460,000 clones; only one count was recorded for around 90% of them. Jointly, the top ten make up around 0.7% of the sample.

The sample consisted of PBMCs or T cells enriched from blood (not recorded which). The chain links TRBV18 with TRBJ1-4, with no D gene named confidently. The sequence came from a young woman who had recovered from COVID-19. The DNA is TGTGCCAGCTCAAGGCGGGAACCAACTAATGAAAAACTGTTTTTT. It codes for CASSRREPTNEKLFF.